A selection of T cell receptor beta chains follows, all from one sample in a study of T cell responses to AZD1222 COVID-19 vaccine. Assay used: immunoSEQ multiplex PCR; TCRdb lists only in-frame clones, some missing. This repertoire shows tens of thousands of clones, 75% to 90% found once; its top ten account for roughly 15%. The sample was peripheral blood, taken on day 0 of AZD1222 vaccination. The source of these receptors is an adult in good health. The CDR3 runs from the conserved cysteine through the conserved F or W. The D gene is left open where the match is weak. Not every row has a clone size; where given, it reads once, few, many or a size class.

J	size	D	V	CDR3	DNA
TRBJ1-2	once	TRBD1	TRBV3-1/TRBV3-2	CASRGQGHYGYTF	TGTGCCAGCAGGGGACAGGGGCACTATGGCTACACCTTC
TRBJ2-5	.	TRBD1	TRBV5-1	CASSVGTGASQETQYF	TGCGCCAGCAGCGTCGGGACAGGGGCCTCCCAAGAGACCCAGTACTTC
TRBJ2-7	.	.	TRBV21-1	CASTKFGCAGWIYEQYF	TGTGCCAGCACCAAGTTTGGGTGTGCAGGGTGGATCTACGAGCAGTACTTC
TRBJ1-2	.	.	TRBV12-3/TRBV12-4	CASSFGQTAMRTF	TGTGCCAGCAGTTTCGGACAGACGGCCATGCGCACCTTC
TRBJ1-6	.	TRBD1	TRBV3-1/TRBV3-2	CASSQDLGDRVNSPLHF	TGTGCCAGCAGCCAAGATCTAGGGGACAGGGTGAATTCACCCCTCCACTTT
TRBJ2-5	.	.	TRBV6-5	CASSYPVGGDQETQYF	TGTGCCAGCAGTTACCCCGTAGGGGGAGACCAAGAGACCCAGTACTTC
TRBJ2-7	once	TRBD1	TRBV4-2	CASSRDREREQYF	TGTGCCAGCAGCCGGGACAGGGAACGCGAGCAGTACTTC
TRBJ1-4	.	.	TRBV30	CAWSVYRPNEKLFF	TGTGCCTGGAGTGTATACAGGCCCAATGAAAAACTGTTTTTT
TRBJ2-3	.	.	TRBV6-5	CASTQGLHSTDTQYF	TGTGCCAGCACGCAGGGATTACATAGCACAGATACGCAGTATTTT
TRBJ2-7	.	.	TRBV7-2	CASSLRDLSSYEQYF	TGTGCCAGCAGCTTAAGGGACTTAAGCTCCTACGAGCAGTACTTC